The 5 T cell receptor beta chains below all came from one sample that was sequenced in a study of T-cell memory formation after mild COVID-19 (dated by TCRdb to 2020 to 2023). Library creation used 5' RACE. Sequencing relied on an Illumina NovaSeq 6000. Clones were called with MiXCR by TCRdb after fastp trimmed the public reads at Q25, and only in-frame beta chains were retained. Rows are unified per CDR3 protein, each entry keeping the most common DNA and genes. Within this sample are some 340,000 distinct CDR3 sequences, with 13% of them counted one time only. Around 21% of the sample comes from the top ten. The material sequenced was PBMCs or a T cell subset sorted from them (not recorded which). The receptor source for this set is a man aged 18 to 29 who had mild COVID-19 (a few samples of this study predate the infection). The sample titles of this study are shuffled in the database, so cell type and time point are left out; the donor was told from shared clones.

The rearrangement joins TRBV5-1 to TRBJ2-7; TRBD1 agrees at 8 bases. Germline-derived CDR1 and CDR2 are SGHRS and YFSETQ. The V and J ends lost 2 bases and 5 bases, in that order; junction bases with no gene match: 9. This CDR3 region has 15 residues. The CDR3 DNA reads TGCGCCAGCAGCTTACCCTCAGGGGGCATCGACGAGCAGTACTTC. This translates into CASSLPSGGIDEQYF.

The CDR3 loop is CASSQESLAGTVNTGELFF. The CDR3 nucleotides are TGCGCCAGCAGCCAAGAATCATTGGCCGGGACAGTGAACACCGGGGAGCTGTTTTTT. V gene TRBV4-1 combines with J gene TRBJ2-2; 7 nucleotides agree with TRBD1. CDR1 and CDR2 (germline): MGHRA, YSYEKL. The CDR3 is made up of 19 amino acids. Losses at the gene ends were 0 bases for V and 1 base for J; bases not matched to a gene: 11.

This clonotype was observed a few times. The chain has TRBV2 and TRBJ1-2; tentative D call: TRBD1 (6 bases). CDR1 and CDR2 from the germline V gene are SNHLY and FYNNEI. Trimming pared 1 base from V and 2 bases from J, leaving 17 bases between. CDR3 size: 17 residues. For the CDR3, the DNA is TGTGCCAGCAGTGAAGGTCCGGGGGGGGCCTACAACTATGGCTACACCTTC. Residues: CASSEGPGGAYNYGYTF. Based on the CDR3 plus reference TRBV2 and TRBJ1-2, the full variable domain is EPEVTQTPSHQVTQMGQEVILRCVPISNHLYFYWYRQILGQKVEFLVSFYNNEISEKSEIFDDQFSVERPDGSNFTLKIRSTKLEDSAMYFCASSEGPGGAYNYGYTFGSGTRLTVV.

The CDR3: CASSQGLAGWTDTQYF. In DNA form, the CDR3 reads TGCGCCAGCAGCCAGGGACTAGCGGGGTGGACAGATACGCAGTATTTT. The chain employs TRBV4-3 and TRBJ2-3; TRBD2 aligns across 13 bases. Trimming removed 3 bases from V and 3 bases from J; junction bases left unmatched: 3. CDR3 length: 16 residues. Looked up from germline, CDR1 is LGHNA and CDR2 is YSLEER.

This clonotype was seen more than once but under ten times. This chain's CDR3 is CASSSGEVYGYTF. The CDR3 bases are TGTGCCAGCAGTTCGGGGGAGGTCTATGGCTACACCTTC. V is TRBV12-3 or TRBV12-4 and J is TRBJ1-2; a possible D gene is TRBD1 (5 bases). V lost 4 bases and J 4 bases, leaving 10 bases between the germline ends. This CDR3 has 13 residues.